This T cell receptor (beta chain) originates from a study of blood T cell repertoires in COVID-19. Study as a whole: Acute and convalescent COVID-19 samples came from the United States, Italy and Spain. From T cells, B-cell-depleted T cells, or PBMCs came the material, which was cDNA or gDNA.

Per the authors' pipeline: Nucleated cell number was recorded as an estimate derived from reference gene primer amplification. The method was immunoSEQ multiplex PCR; TCRdb's version includes in-frame clones alone and lacks a portion of them. D and trimming come from the DNA, and the V and J calls and clone size come from that table. The repertoire holds roughly 100,000 clones, with approximately 83% as singletons. V lost 1 base to trimming and J lost 7 bases; unmatched junction nucleotides: 7. This CDR3 contains 15 residues. The V gene's germline CDR1 is GTSNPN and CDR2 SVGIG (reference sequence). The chain couples TRBV30 to TRBJ2-1; 10 positions agree with TRBD2. This sequence was found in a man in his forties or fifties with acute or convalescent COVID-19. Sequenced sample: peripheral blood. CDR3 in amino acids: CAWSGPRTSGNEQFF. CDR3 sequence (DNA): TGTGCCTGGAGTGGACCGCGGACTAGCGGAAATGAGCAGTTCTTC. The variable domain in full, with the rest retrieved from reference TRBV30 and TRBJ2-1, is SQTIHQWPATLVQPVGSPLSLECTVEGTSNPNLYWYRQAAGRGLQLLFYSVGIGQISSEVPQNLSASRPQDRQFILSSKKLLLSDSGFYLCAWSGPRTSGNEQFFGPGTRLTVL.